This passage covers 12 T cell receptor beta chains from one sample sequenced in a study of shared clonotypes between healthy human individuals. The repertoire was sequenced with immunoSEQ multiplex PCR; TCRdb's copy has only in-frame clones and lacks some. The table has about 610,000 clones, about 96% seen once. Positive CCR7 selection of CD45RO-negative cells yielded the naive CD8 cells, and terminally differentiated effector memory CD45RA+ cells were excluded. What was sequenced was naive CD8+ T cells sorted from blood. The source of these receptors is a woman in her thirties in good health.

The rearrangement uses TRBV28 and TRBJ2-7, with D possibly being TRBD1 or TRBD2 (5 bases each). Germline V gives CDR1 MDHEN, CDR2 SYDVKM. CDR3 length: 12 amino acids. Trimming took off 6 bases at V and 4 bases at J, with 10 bases between the two ends. CDR3 nucleotide sequence: TGTGCCAGCAGGGGGACCGGGTACGAGCAGTACTTC. It encodes CASRGTGYEQYF.

The chain carries TRBV28 and TRBJ2-1; 13 bases are a match to TRBD2. Germline trimming cut 6 bases from V and 5 bases from J; bases unmatched to any gene: 10. Germline CDR1 MDHEN, CDR2 SYDVKM. The CDR3 is 17 amino acids. CDR3 bases: TGTGCCAGCAGCCGCGAGGGACTAGCGGGGACAGACAATGAGCAGTTCTTC. It yields the protein CASSREGLAGTDNEQFF.

The chain links TRBV2 to TRBJ1-1; D is unresolved. Trimming removed 10 bases at V and 4 bases at J, with 10 bases between. The CDR3 length is 11 residues. The germline V gene encodes CDR1 SNHLY and CDR2 FYNNEI. CDR3 sequence (DNA): TGTGCCACCGATGGAGGCACTGAAGCTTTCTTT. Amino acids: CATDGGTEAFF.

The chain joins TRBV25-1 to TRBJ2-7; D is undetermined. Germline V lookup: CDR1 MGHDK, CDR2 SYGVNS. CDR3 length equals 12 residues. Deletions cut 4 bases from V and 2 bases from J, with 6 bases between. The CDR3 spells CASSGYTYEQYF. For the CDR3, the DNA is TGTGCCAGCAGTGGCTATACCTACGAGCAGTACTTC.

The chain uses TRBV5-6 and TRBJ2-7; a possible D gene is TRBD1 (6 bases). The germline V and J ends were trimmed by 4 bases and 6 bases, with 11 bases remaining between them. The germline V gene encodes CDR1 SGHDT and CDR2 YYEEEE. The CDR3 is 12 amino acids. The CDR3 DNA is TGTGCCAGCAGCCGCACAGGGCTCGAGCAGTACTTC. Translation: CASSRTGLEQYF.

CDR3 nucleotide sequence: TGTGCCAGCAGCTTAGAAAGGCGCTACGACAGGGTGAATGAAGCTTTCTTT. It yields the protein CASSLERRYDRVNEAFF. This rearrangement joins TRBV7-9 to TRBJ1-1; TRBD1 matches at 7 bases. V lost 1 base to trimming and J lost 7 bases; unmatched junction nucleotides: 15. Looked up from germline, CDR1 is SEHNR and CDR2 is FQNEAQ (reference sequence). The CDR3 is 17 amino acids.

The chain is built from TRBV7-9 and TRBJ1-5; D perhaps matches TRBD1 (6 bases). V lost 4 bases and J 4 bases, leaving 20 bases between the germline ends. CDR1 and CDR2 (germline): SEHNR, FQNEAQ (reference sequence). This CDR3 region has 17 residues. The CDR3 here is CASSSWIPGTLNQPQHF. Here the CDR3 DNA reads TGTGCCAGCAGCTCATGGATTCCCGGGACATTAAATCAGCCCCAGCATTTT. Looking up the rest from reference TRBV7-9 and TRBJ1-5 gives the full variable domain: DTGVSQNPRHKITKRGQNVTFRCDPISEHNRLYWYRQTLGQGPEFLTYFQNEAQLEKSRLLSDRFSAERPKGSFSTLEIQRTEQGDSAMYLCASSSWIPGTLNQPQHFGDGTRLSIL.

V is TRBV19 and J is TRBJ2-3; D unclear. With 3 bases removed from V and 3 bases from J, the gap between germline ends came to 19 bases. The CDR3 consists of 17 residues. Germline CDR1 LNHDA, CDR2 SQIVND (reference sequence). Here the CDR3 reads CASSMMLGWGRTDTQYF. The CDR3 region has the DNA TGTGCCAGTAGTATGATGTTGGGTTGGGGTCGGACAGATACGCAGTATTTT.

This chain connects TRBV27 to TRBJ1-5, with a weak D call TRBD1 (6 bases). CDR3 size: 15 residues. Trimming stripped 0 bases from V and 7 bases from J, with 13 bases between. CDR1 and CDR2 (germline): MNHEY, SMNVEV (reference sequence). This CDR3 reads CASSLSQGLRQPQHF. CDR3 nucleotides: TGTGCCAGCAGTTTATCGCAGGGGTTGAGGCAGCCCCAGCATTTT.

This chain uses TRBV4-1 with TRBJ2-2, with 10 bases matching TRBD1. This CDR3 contains 14 residues. Germline values: CDR1 MGHRA, CDR2 YSYEKL. V was pared by 3 bases and J by 7 bases, with 2 bases of the junction left unmatched. The CDR3 is CASSHGQGVGELFF. DNA for the CDR3: TGCGCCAGCAGCCACGGACAGGGGGTCGGGGAGCTGTTTTTT.

The chain has TRBV6-6 and TRBJ1-5, with 7 bases identical to TRBD1. The CDR3 runs 15 residues. Germline lookup yields CDR1 MNHNY and CDR2 SVGAGI (reference sequence). Unmatched junction bases numbered 7, after V lost 2 bases and J lost 6 bases. The CDR3 is CASSYGGGERQPQHF. CDR3 nucleotides: TGTGCCAGCAGTTACGGAGGGGGCGAACGTCAGCCCCAGCATTTT.

This chain joins TRBV4-2 and TRBJ2-7; 7 nucleotides align to TRBD1. The V and J ends lost 4 bases and 3 bases, in that order; junction bases with no gene match: 9. Germline assignment: CDR1 LGHNA and CDR2 YNFKEQ. CDR3 length: 15 residues. The CDR3 sequence is CASSLPRDSNYEQYF. The CDR3 DNA sequence: TGTGCCAGCAGCCTCCCCCGGGACAGCAACTACGAGCAGTACTTC.